These 19 T cell receptor beta chains share one sample of origin, sequenced in a study of T-cell reconstitution after alpha-beta-depleted transplantation in children. TCRbeta library preparation incorporated unique molecular identifiers. TCRdb used MiXCR to reprocess the PCR reads, holding one entry per CDR3 protein. In the table there are about 830,000 distinct CDR3 sequences, roughly 15% of which are singletons. Here the sequenced sample was PBMCs, mostly from graft donor cells, taken 360 days after TCRalphabeta/CD19-depleted stem cell transplant. Source of these receptors: a male patient between 5 and 17 years old who had a stem cell transplant for acute lymphoblastic leukemia, so the T cells may come from the graft donor.

Details on this clonotype: The junction departs from the called germline gene at one end, perhaps through a read error. This sequence joins TRBV7-8 and TRBJ2-5; D might be TRBD2 (6 bases). CDR3 length: 11 amino acids. The germline V gene encodes CDR1 SGHVS and CDR2 FQNEAQ. DNA of the CDR3: TGTGCCAGCAGCTCCACCGGACTATACACATTC. This sequence encodes CASSSTGLYTF.

This clonotype was seen repeatedly, ten times or more. The chain employs TRBV7-9 and TRBJ1-4; D is undetermined. V was shortened by 6 bases and J by 0 bases, with 5 bases between the two germline ends. CDR1 is SEHNR, CDR2 FQNEAQ, per germline (reference sequence). The CDR3 is 13 residues long. CDR3 in amino acids: CASRGSTNEKLFF. The CDR3, as DNA: TGTGCCAGCAGGGGGTCAACTAATGAAAAACTGTTTTTT. Full variable domain (remainder filled in from reference TRBV7-9 and TRBJ1-4): DTGVSQNPRHKITKRGQNVTFRCDPISEHNRLYWYRQTLGQGPEFLTYFQNEAQLEKSRLLSDRFSAERPKGSFSTLEIQRTEQGDSAMYLCASRGSTNEKLFFGSGTQLSVL.

This clonotype turned up a few times. The chain couples TRBV18 to TRBJ1-2; D is uncertain. CDR3 length equals 15 residues. V was clipped by 3 bases and J by 0 bases, with 11 bases between them. CDR1 and CDR2 (germline): KGHSH, LQKENI. CDR3: CASSPVGNTNYGYTF. The DNA for the CDR3 is TGTGCCAGCTCACCTGTAGGCAATACTAACTATGGCTACACCTTC. The full variable domain, with the rest looked up from reference TRBV18 and TRBJ1-2, is NAGVMQNPRHLVRRRGQEARLRCSPMKGHSHVYWYRQLPEEGLKFMVYLQKENIIDESGMPKERFSAEFPKEGPSILRIQQVVRGDSAAYFCASSPVGNTNYGYTFGSGTRLTVV.

This rearrangement joins TRBV19 to TRBJ2-5; 8 positions agree with TRBD1. Germline V lookup: CDR1 LNHDA, CDR2 SQIVND (reference sequence). The CDR3 spans 16 residues. V gave up 0 bases and J gave up 5 bases; unmatched junction bases: 8. CDR3 nucleotide sequence: TGTGCCAGTAGTATAGAAGGGACAGGTATCCGGGAGACCCAGTACTTC. Translation gives CASSIEGTGIRETQYF.

This clonotype was picked up many times. The chain is built from TRBV5-1 and TRBJ2-5, with unresolved D. Between the trimmed V and J ends, which lost 0 bases and 5 bases, there was a span of 11 bases. The CDR3 runs to 14 residues. In germline, CDR1 is SGHRS, CDR2 YFSETQ. The CDR3 reads CASSLAQGRETQYF. CDR3 nucleotide sequence: TGCGCCAGCAGCTTGGCCCAAGGGCGGGAGACCCAGTACTTC. The variable domain in full, with the rest retrieved from reference TRBV5-1 and TRBJ2-5, is KAGVTQTPRYLIKTRGQQVTLSCSPISGHRSVSWYQQTPGQGLQFLFEYFSETQRNKGNFPGRFSGRQFSNSRSEMNVSTLELGDSALYLCASSLAQGRETQYFGPGTRLLVL.

This clonotype was detected only a few times. The rearrangement joins TRBV5-8 to TRBJ1-2; TRBD1 might be the D (5 bases). CDR3 length: 14 residues. Trimming took off 0 bases at V and 4 bases at J, with 10 bases between the two ends. Germline V gives CDR1 SGHTS, CDR2 YDEGEE. The CDR3 sequence is CASSLDRLPYGYTF. The DNA for the CDR3 is TGTGCCAGCAGCTTGGACAGGCTTCCCTATGGCTACACCTTC.

The chain has TRBV15 and TRBJ2-3; 11 nucleotides agree with TRBD2. Trimming removed 4 bases from V and 3 bases from J; junction bases left unmatched: 15. Germline assignment: CDR1 LNHNV and CDR2 YYDKDF (reference sequence). This CDR3 is built from 19 residues. DNA of the CDR3: TGTGCCACCAGCACCCTAGACCTCATAACTAGCGGGAGTACAGATACGCAGTATTTT. Translated: CATSTLDLITSGSTDTQYF.

This clonotype was counted only a few times. This chain connects TRBV5-1 to TRBJ2-3; 7 positions agree with TRBD2. Unmatched junction bases numbered 9, after V lost 0 bases and J lost 5 bases. The CDR3 spans 16 residues. Germline V gene sequence: CDR1 SGHRS, CDR2 YFSETQ. CDR3 coding DNA: TGCGCCAGCAGCTTGGGGTTGGCGCGGGAGATAGATACGCAGTATTTT. It yields the protein CASSLGLAREIDTQYF.

The chain employs TRBV18 and TRBJ2-1, with 8 bases fitting TRBD1. CDR1 is KGHSH, CDR2 LQKENI, per germline. J was trimmed by 2 bases and V by 3 bases; bases with no gene match: 6. The CDR3 is made up of 16 amino acids. CDR3 bases: TGTGCCAGCTCACCCGACAGGGGAGGCGCCTACAATGAGCAGTTCTTC. This encodes CASSPDRGGAYNEQFF.

This clonotype was picked up many times. The CDR3 is CASSLSANQETQYF. CDR3 coding DNA: TGTGCCAGCAGTTTATCGGCAAACCAAGAGACCCAGTACTTC. The chain employs TRBV12-3 or TRBV12-4 and TRBJ2-5; D is unresolved. V was clipped by 2 bases and J by 0 bases, with 7 bases between them. The CDR3 covers 14 residues.

V is TRBV4-2 and J is TRBJ2-5, with a possible D match to TRBD2 (5 bases). Deletions cut 2 bases from V and 2 bases from J, with 9 bases between. Germline V gene data show CDR1 as LGHNA and CDR2 as YNFKEQ. The CDR3 runs to 14 residues. CDR3 nucleotides: TGTGCCAGCAGCCAACAAGCGGCGCAAGAGACCCAGTACTTC. Its protein is CASSQQAAQETQYF.

This clonotype was detected a few times. The rearrangement joins TRBV29-1 to TRBJ2-5, with D possibly being TRBD2 (8 bases). Trimming stripped 0 bases from V and 5 bases from J, with 22 bases between. Germline lookup yields CDR1 SQVTM and CDR2 ANQGSEA. This CDR3 comprises 17 residues. The CDR3 sequence is CSVEDGTRQGMGETQYF. For the CDR3, the DNA is TGCAGCGTTGAAGATGGGACTAGACAGGGTATGGGGGAGACCCAGTACTTC.

This clonotype was seen a handful of times. The chain has TRBV5-6 and TRBJ1-1; TRBD1 is a possible D gene (6 bases). CDR1 and CDR2 (germline): SGHDT, YYEEEE. V dropped 2 bases and J dropped 4 bases, with 15 bases sitting between them. The CDR3 spans 15 residues. This CDR3 reads CASSFRRRGGTEAFF. In nucleotides, the CDR3 is TGTGCCAGCAGCTTTCGCCGGAGAGGGGGCACTGAAGCTTTCTTT.

This clonotype has more than one count but fewer than ten. The rearrangement joins TRBV5-1 to TRBJ1-1; D is uncertain. This CDR3 has 15 amino acids. From germline, CDR1 is SGHRS and CDR2 YFSETQ. V lost 0 bases to trimming and J lost 4 bases, with 13 bases between them. CDR3 nucleotide sequence: TGCGCCAGCAGCTTGGGAGGGTGGGGAGGCACTGAAGCTTTCTTT. Its translation is CASSLGGWGGTEAFF. The whole variable domain, filled in from reference TRBV5-1 and TRBJ1-1, reads KAGVTQTPRYLIKTRGQQVTLSCSPISGHRSVSWYQQTPGQGLQFLFEYFSETQRNKGNFPGRFSGRQFSNSRSEMNVSTLELGDSALYLCASSLGGWGGTEAFFGQGTRLTVV.

This sequence joins TRBV7-6 and TRBJ2-7; TRBD2 aligns across 10 bases. With V trimmed by 1 base and J by 0 bases, 6 bases remained unmatched. Germline CDR1 and CDR2: SGHVS and FNYEAQ. This CDR3 region has 17 residues. The DNA of the CDR3 is TGTGCCAGCAGCTTAGGGACTAGCGGAGGAGACTCCTACGAGCAGTACTTC. Translation: CASSLGTSGGDSYEQYF.

This clonotype was counted only a few times. CDR3 protein: CASSFQPSSYEQYF. CDR3 sequence (DNA): TGCGCCAGCAGCTTCCAGCCGAGCTCCTACGAGCAGTACTTC. The chain carries TRBV5-1 and TRBJ2-7; no definite D call. The CDR3 consists of 14 residues. Germline V gives CDR1 SGHRS, CDR2 YFSETQ. Trimming removed 2 bases from V and 0 bases from J, with 9 bases in between.

CDR3 nucleotides: TGCGCCAGCAGCTTGGGACTAGCGGGAGCGCCGCTCCCGGACTACGAGCAGTACTTC. Its protein is CASSLGLAGAPLPDYEQYF. The chain combines TRBV5-1 with TRBJ2-7; TRBD2 agrees at 12 bases. The V and J ends lost 0 bases and 3 bases, in that order; junction bases with no gene match: 13. The CDR3 covers 19 residues. CDR1 is SGHRS and CDR2 is YFSETQ in the germline V gene. Together with reference TRBV5-1 and TRBJ2-7, the CDR3 gives the full variable domain: KAGVTQTPRYLIKTRGQQVTLSCSPISGHRSVSWYQQTPGQGLQFLFEYFSETQRNKGNFPGRFSGRQFSNSRSEMNVSTLELGDSALYLCASSLGLAGAPLPDYEQYFGPGTRLTVT.

This chain links TRBV3-1 with TRBJ1-5; perhaps TRBD1 as D (5 bases). Germline lookup yields CDR1 LGHDT and CDR2 YNNKEL (reference sequence). Trimming took off 5 bases at V and 5 bases at J, with 25 bases between the two ends. This CDR3 has 18 residues. The chain's CDR3 is CASSVGERVGPQDQPQHF. The CDR3 nucleotides read TGTGCCAGCAGCGTAGGGGAACGGGTGGGGCCCCAAGATCAGCCCCAGCATTTT.

The chain couples TRBV24-1 to TRBJ1-5, with D perhaps matching TRBD1 (6 bases). V was trimmed by 1 base and J by 2 bases, leaving 8 bases between them. The CDR3 spans 15 residues. Germline loops: CDR1 KGHDR, CDR2 SFDVKD. The CDR3 DNA follows: TGTGCCACCAGTGATTTAGCAGGGGGCAATCAGCCCCAGCATTTT. It codes for CATSDLAGGNQPQHF.